These 32 T cell receptor beta chains came from one sample sequenced in a study of Graves' ophthalmopathy and Graves' hyperthyroidism. CDR3 regions of TCR beta were amplified from RNA transcripts. An opening RT-PCR round employed HTBI primers and preceded a second-round multiplex PCR. TCRdb re-called the multiplex PCR reads with MiXCR, one entry per CDR3 protein. The sample yields over a million distinct CDR3 sequences, 35% to 45% seen once. Material: peripheral blood or thyroid tissue (not recorded which). The receptors here all came from an adult man with Graves' hyperthyroidism.

This rearrangement joins TRBV10-3 to TRBJ1-6; no definite D call. The germline V gene encodes CDR1 ENHRY and CDR2 SYGVKD. CDR3 length equals 12 residues. V lost 6 bases to trimming and J lost 6 bases, with 6 bases between them. CDR3 in amino acids: CAISNSNSPLHF. The CDR3 DNA follows: TGTGCCATCAGCAACAGTAATTCACCCCTCCACTTT.

The chain joins TRBV7-9 to TRBJ1-6, with D hard to call. The length of the CDR3 is 19 residues. Trimming took off 5 bases at V and 7 bases at J, with 27 bases between the two ends. The germline CDR1 and CDR2 sequences are SEHNR and FQNEAQ (reference sequence). The CDR3 DNA follows: TGTGCCAGCAGCACCTCGGGCGGGCCCTGGCTGAGTTGGAATTCACCCCTCCACTTT. Translating it yields CASSTSGGPWLSWNSPLHF.

This clonotype was seen repeatedly, ten times or more. The chain carries TRBV7-9 and TRBJ1-4; D unresolved. Germline CDR1 reads SEHNR; CDR2 reads FQNEAQ (reference sequence). Trimming shortened V by 2 bases and J by 0 bases, and 10 bases separated the two germline ends. The CDR3 loop spans 16 amino acids. The CDR3 reads CASSLMRSTTNEKLFF. CDR3 nucleotide sequence: TGTGCCAGCAGCTTAATGAGATCAACAACTAATGAAAAACTGTTTTTT.

The V gene is TRBV9, the J gene TRBJ1-6, with TRBD1 as a possible D gene (5 bases). Germline V gives CDR1 SGDLS, CDR2 YYNGEE. The CDR3 spans 19 residues. V lost 4 bases, J lost 3 bases, and 23 bases lay in between. CDR3 in amino acids: CASSHRRFGTAVYNSPLHF. The CDR3 bases are TGTGCCAGCAGCCACAGAAGATTCGGGACGGCAGTCTATAATTCACCCCTCCACTTT. The variable domain in full, with the rest retrieved from reference TRBV9 and TRBJ1-6, is DSGVTQTPKHLITATGQRVTLRCSPRSGDLSVYWYQQSLDQGLQFLIQYYNGEERAKGNILERFSAQQFPDLHSELNLSSLELGDSALYFCASSHRRFGTAVYNSPLHFGNGTRLTVT.

This clonotype was recorded many times. V and J are TRBV10-2 and TRBJ2-2; D is unresolved. Germline lookup yields CDR1 WSHSY and CDR2 SAAADI. This CDR3 has 15 amino acids. The V end lost 8 bases, the J end lost 0 bases, and 13 bases lay between the germline ends. The CDR3 reads CASFGGPSNTGELFF. The CDR3 DNA reads TGCGCCAGCTTCGGCGGCCCTTCGAACACCGGGGAGCTGTTTTTT.

This chain connects TRBV20-1 to TRBJ2-1, with TRBD2 identical over 7 bases. J gave up 0 bases and V 5 bases, and 4 bases lay outside the gene matches. The CDR3 consists of 14 residues. Per the germline V gene, CDR1 is DFQATT and CDR2 is SNEGSKA (reference sequence). CDR3 bases: TGCAGTGCTCCACGGACTAGCTCCTACAATGAGCAGTTCTTC. Protein sequence: CSAPRTSSYNEQFF.

In this sample, this clonotype turned up many times. The genes are TRBV12-3 or TRBV12-4 and TRBJ1-1; 7 bases align to TRBD1. This CDR3 is 13 amino acids long. Trimming at V came to 8 bases and at J to 1 base, leaving 4 bases not matched to a gene. The CDR3 nucleotides read TGTGCCAGCCAAACAGGGGAGAACACTGAAGCTTTCTTT. Its protein is CASQTGENTEAFF.

The chain joins TRBV6-2 or TRBV6-3 to TRBJ1-5; 12 bases are a match to TRBD1. V trimming: 10 bases; J trimming: 7 bases; junction bases outside the gene matches: 8. Germline V lookup: CDR1 MNHEY, CDR2 SVGEGT. The CDR3 has 14 amino acids. In DNA form, the CDR3 reads TGTGCCACCCGGGACAGGGGGCGCCGGCAGCCCCAGCATTTT. Protein: CATRDRGRRQPQHF.

This clonotype was seen only a few times. The gene calls are TRBV2 and TRBJ1-3; D gene unclear. This CDR3 is built from 13 residues. The V gene lost 2 bases and the J gene lost 7 bases, with 9 bases spanning the gap. The V gene's germline CDR1 is SNHLY and CDR2 FYNNEI. The CDR3 loop reads CASSELRRNTIYF. The CDR3 DNA is TGTGCCAGCAGTGAACTTCGGCGGAACACCATATATTTT.

This clonotype was observed a handful of times. The chain has TRBV7-3 and TRBJ1-1; 10 bases map to TRBD1. CDR1 and CDR2 (germline): SGHTA, FQGTGA. This CDR3 region has 13 residues. V shed 5 bases and J 5 bases; nucleotides not matched to a gene: 2. The CDR3 spells CASSKGQGTEAFF. The CDR3 DNA sequence: TGTGCCAGCAGCAAGGGACAGGGGACTGAAGCTTTCTTT.

This clonotype was seen many times. The chain recombines TRBV19 with TRBJ2-5, with D possibly matching TRBD2 (6 bases). The CDR3 extends over 16 amino acids. Germline assignment: CDR1 LNHDA and CDR2 SQIVND (reference sequence). The V and J ends lost 0 bases and 7 bases respectively, with 18 bases between them. Here the CDR3 reads CASSIDGTRARGTQYF. CDR3 DNA: TGTGCCAGTAGTATAGACGGGACTCGAGCACGGGGGACCCAGTACTTC.

Remarks on this clonotype: One junction end disagrees with the germline gene, perhaps due to a read error. The CDR3 DNA reads TGTGCCAGCAGCCAGGCGACTGGAGCTTTCTTT. Amino acid sequence: CASSQATGAFF. The chain combines TRBV7-6 with TRBJ1-1; D gene unclear. The germline CDR1 and CDR2 sequences are SGHVS and FNYEAQ. This CDR3 spans 11 amino acids.

This clonotype was counted ten times or more. The gene calls are TRBV19 and TRBJ2-7; 8 bases agree with TRBD1. The CDR3 consists of 15 residues. Trimming at V came to 9 bases and at J to 2 bases, leaving 12 bases not matched to a gene. Germline loops: CDR1 LNHDA, CDR2 SQIVND (reference sequence). The CDR3 DNA reads as TGTGCCAGCAAAGACACAGGGGGAGAGACCTACGAGCAGTACTTC. This translates into CASKDTGGETYEQYF.

This clonotype appeared many times. The chain carries TRBV2 and TRBJ2-2; no definite D call. CDR3 size: 13 residues. V lost 6 bases and J 4 bases, leaving 9 bases between the germline ends. Germline values: CDR1 SNHLY, CDR2 FYNNEI. The CDR3 reads CASREDGTGELFF. The CDR3 DNA reads TGTGCCAGCAGAGAGGACGGCACCGGGGAGCTGTTTTTT.

The V and J genes are TRBV14 and TRBJ2-7, with 9 bases fitting TRBD1. CDR3 length equals 18 residues. V was clipped by 4 bases and J by 2 bases; unmatched bases: 15. The germline gives CDR1 SGHDN, CDR2 FVKESK. The DNA of the CDR3 is TGTGCCAGCAGCCCCCGGGGGGTGCGGACAGGGGAGACCTACGAGCAGTACTTC. Its protein is CASSPRGVRTGETYEQYF.

This clonotype has a handful of counts. The V call is TRBV2, the J call TRBJ2-5, with D possibly TRBD1 on 6 matching bases. The germline V gene encodes CDR1 SNHLY and CDR2 FYNNEI. The CDR3 is made up of 16 amino acids. V dropped 5 bases and J dropped 3 bases, with 19 bases sitting between them. The CDR3 protein is CASSSLSDRREETQYF. Here the CDR3 DNA reads TGTGCCAGCAGTTCACTTTCCGACAGGCGAGAAGAGACCCAGTACTTC. The whole variable domain, filled in from reference TRBV2 and TRBJ2-5, reads EPEVTQTPSHQVTQMGQEVILRCVPISNHLYFYWYRQILGQKVEFLVSFYNNEISEKSEIFDDQFSVERPDGSNFTLKIRSTKLEDSAMYFCASSSLSDRREETQYFGPGTRLLVL.

This clonotype has at least ten counts. CDR3 coding DNA: TGTGCCAGCAGTTCCCGGGGCCCAAGGGACACTGAAGCTTTCTTT. This codes for CASSSRGPRDTEAFF. J is TRBJ1-1 and V is TRBV6-5, with a tentative D call TRBD1 (5 bases). Trimming left V 4 bases short and J 3 bases short, with 15 bases between. This CDR3 contains 15 residues. Looked up from germline, CDR1 is MNHEY and CDR2 is SVGAGI.

In its sample, this clonotype was seen many times. The gene calls are TRBV7-9 and TRBJ1-5; unclear D gene. Germline loops: CDR1 SEHNR, CDR2 FQNEAQ (reference sequence). This CDR3 contains 14 residues. Trimming shortened V by 5 bases and J by 4 bases, and 12 bases separated the two germline ends. Written as DNA, the CDR3 is TGTGCCAGCAGCGAGACATTCGAGAATCAGCCCCAGCATTTT. Protein: CASSETFENQPQHF.

This clonotype has at least ten counts. The chain is built from TRBV11-2 and TRBJ2-1; D remains ambiguous. The CDR3 extends over 11 amino acids. The ends were cut back, 5 bases at V and 8 bases at J, with 7 bases in the middle. Germline CDR1 and CDR2: SGHAT and FQNNGV. CDR3 amino acids: CASSQTDEQFF. CDR3 DNA sequence: TGTGCCAGCAGCCAGACGGATGAGCAGTTCTTC.

The table lists this clonotype with many counts. The V call is TRBV20-1, the J call TRBJ1-5, with a tentative D call TRBD1 (6 bases). This CDR3 is built from 14 residues. V shed 5 bases and J shed 1 base, with 12 bases lying between them. Germline CDR1 DFQATT, CDR2 SNEGSKA (reference sequence). The CDR3 here is CSAAAGGSNQPQHF. CDR3 coding DNA: TGCAGTGCTGCCGCCGGGGGCAGCAATCAGCCCCAGCATTTT.

This clonotype was seen repeatedly, ten times or more. The J gene is TRBJ2-7, the V gene TRBV10-3, with 8 bases aligning to TRBD2. Germline trimming cut 3 bases from V and 3 bases from J; bases unmatched to any gene: 4. The CDR3 has 14 residues. Germline CDR1 ENHRY, CDR2 SYGVKD. In DNA form, the CDR3 reads TGTGCCATCAGTGATCAGCGGGAGCTCTACGAGCAGTACTTC. Translated, it gives CAISDQRELYEQYF.

This sequence joins TRBV20-1 and TRBJ2-7; 7 bases map to TRBD2. Germline CDR1 DFQATT, CDR2 SNEGSKA (reference sequence). This CDR3 has 16 residues. V was pared by 1 base and J by 6 bases, with 15 bases of the junction left unmatched. This chain's CDR3 is CSARGVLGLLRAEQYF. The CDR3, as DNA: TGCAGTGCTAGAGGAGTCTTGGGACTACTCCGGGCCGAGCAGTACTTC.

V and J are TRBV30 and TRBJ1-2, with 12 bases lining up with TRBD1. The CDR3 is 17 amino acids. Per germline, CDR1 GTSNPN and CDR2 SVGIG (reference sequence). The V and J ends lost 2 bases and 4 bases, in that order; junction bases with no gene match: 11. Here the CDR3 DNA reads TGTGCCTGGAGTACACCGGGACAGGGGGCAGACAGCTATGGCTACACCTTC. Amino acids: CAWSTPGQGADSYGYTF.

This clonotype was seen more than once but under ten times. The chain employs TRBV5-4 and TRBJ2-7, with D hard to call. This CDR3 comprises 13 residues. Germline V gene data show CDR1 as SGHNT and CDR2 as YYREEE (reference sequence). Between the trimmed V and J ends, which lost 2 bases and 2 bases, there was a span of 8 bases. The CDR3 coding sequence is TGTGCCAGCAGCTTTTACACGGCCTACGAGCAGTACTTC. Its translation is CASSFYTAYEQYF.

The chain joins TRBV28 to TRBJ1-6; possibly TRBD1 for D (5 bases). With 5 bases removed from V and 6 bases from J, the gap between germline ends came to 11 bases. The CDR3 runs 14 residues. Germline V CDR1 and CDR2: MDHEN, SYDVKM. CDR3 amino acids: CASSHWQGNSPLHF. As DNA, the CDR3 is TGTGCCAGCAGTCATTGGCAGGGTAATTCACCCCTCCACTTT.

This rearrangement joins TRBV20-1 to TRBJ2-7, with 7 bases identical to TRBD2. With 6 bases clipped from V and 3 bases from J, the junction kept 14 bases outside the gene matches. Per germline, CDR1 DFQATT and CDR2 SNEGSKA (reference sequence). The CDR3 runs 15 residues. This CDR3 is CSAVSLSGNVYEQYF. The CDR3 DNA sequence: TGCAGTGCCGTCTCGCTAAGCGGGAATGTCTACGAGCAGTACTTC.

This clonotype was seen at least ten times. The chain has TRBV10-2 and TRBJ2-5, with D tentatively TRBD1 or TRBD2 (5 bases each). The CDR3 consists of 15 residues. Trimming took 3 bases from V and 5 from J, leaving 16 bases between them. CDR1 is WSHSY, CDR2 SAAADI, per germline. CDR3 coding DNA: TGCGCCAGCAGTGATAATATGGGGGTCGGGGAGACCCAGTACTTC. This gives the protein CASSDNMGVGETQYF.

This clonotype has at least ten counts. The rearrangement joins TRBV19 to TRBJ2-7; D might be TRBD1 (7 bases). Germline V CDR1 and CDR2: LNHDA, SQIVND (reference sequence). V lost 8 bases and J lost 3, with 17 bases in between. The CDR3 spans 14 residues. CDR3 in amino acids: CASSWTGGNYEQYF. The DNA of the CDR3 is TGTGCCAGTTCGTGGACAGGCGGGAACTACGAGCAGTACTTC.

The rearrangement uses TRBV27 and TRBJ2-5; unclear D gene. CDR3 size: 14 residues. V lost 5 bases to trimming and J lost 4 bases, with 14 bases between them. The germline CDR1 and CDR2 sequences are MNHEY and SMNVEV (reference sequence). The CDR3 coding sequence is TGTGCCAGCAGTCATATTAATCCGGCAGAGACCCAGTACTTC. It encodes CASSHINPAETQYF.

This clonotype occurred once. The chain carries TRBV7-9 and TRBJ1-6, with 8 bases aligning to TRBD1. The length of the CDR3 is 15 residues. V trimming: 5 bases; J trimming: 7 bases; junction bases outside the gene matches: 7. Germline V CDR1 and CDR2: SEHNR, FQNEAQ (reference sequence). DNA for the CDR3: TGTGCCAGCAGCCCTCAGGGGGCAAGGAATTCACCCCTCCACTTT. As protein: CASSPQGARNSPLHF. The whole variable domain, remainder taken from reference TRBV7-9 and TRBJ1-6, is DTGVSQNPRHKITKRGQNVTFRCDPISEHNRLYWYRQTLGQGPEFLTYFQNEAQLEKSRLLSDRFSAERPKGSFSTLEIQRTEQGDSAMYLCASSPQGARNSPLHFGNGTRLTVT.

This clonotype was found a few times. The V gene is TRBV6-5, the J gene TRBJ2-2; D is undetermined. The germline CDR1 and CDR2 sequences are MNHEY and SVGAGI. V lost 5 bases, J lost 1 base, and 8 bases lay in between. The CDR3 has 14 residues. CDR3 sequence: CASSKNRNTGELFF. As DNA, the CDR3 is TGTGCCAGCAGTAAGAACAGGAACACCGGGGAGCTGTTTTTT.

At least ten counts were recorded for this clonotype. This chain connects TRBV19 to TRBJ1-5; D might be TRBD1 (6 bases). The germline CDR1 and CDR2 sequences are LNHDA and SQIVND (reference sequence). The CDR3 has 13 residues. Trimming cost V 8 bases and J 6 bases, with 14 bases left between them. CDR3 loop: CASDDRRRQPQHF. In DNA form, the CDR3 reads TGTGCCAGTGATGACAGGCGTCGTCAGCCCCAGCATTTT.